This T cell receptor (beta chain) was found in a study of CD4 T cells in relation to SARS-CoV-2 and coronaviruses. Study-level points and caveats: Crossreactivity was assessed only for spike protein, not other viral proteins.

Concerning this clone itself: Its matching antigen is unknown.

Using immunoSEQ multiplex PCR, the repertoire was profiled, and TCRdb retains in-frame clones only, with some absent. The table has around 29,000 clones, approximately 80% seen once; the top ten hold roughly 14%. CD4+ T cells from unexposed donors were obtained before the COVID-19 pandemic (2011-2018). CD4+ T cells were isolated from the cells after more than nine days of culture. Cultures received half-medium IL-2 refreshes on days 3 and 7. From germline, CDR1 is GTSNPN and CDR2 SVGIG (reference sequence). The CDR3 is 19 amino acids. V was clipped by 2 bases and J by 4 bases, with 29 bases between them.

The sequencing input was CD4+ T cells from PBMCs, cultured in vitro. The receptor was derived from a human donor in good health. This sequence joins TRBV30 and TRBJ1-2; D might be TRBD1 (5 bases). CDR3 sequence (DNA): TGTGCCTGGAGTCCAGAGCCCGGGACTCCCCGGACTAGGGGCTATGGCTACACCTTC. It is translated as CAWSPEPGTPRTRGYGYTF. Full variable domain (remainder filled in from reference TRBV30 and TRBJ1-2): SQTIHQWPATLVQPVGSPLSLECTVEGTSNPNLYWYRQAAGRGLQLLFYSVGIGQISSEVPQNLSASRPQDRQFILSSKKLLLSDSGFYLCAWSPEPGTPRTRGYGYTFGSGTRLTVV.